The 2 T cell receptor beta chains below were found in one sample sequenced in a study of spatial heterogeneity in lung cancer. Time point given: blood at routine non-recurrence follow-up after resection. Each CDR3 protein gets one entry after TCRdb re-called the 5' RACE reads with MiXCR. The repertoire holds 110,000 or so distinct CDR3 sequences, with roughly a tenth as singletons. The sample in question was PBMCs, obtained at follow-up. These receptors were obtained from a female donor with early-stage non-small cell lung cancer.

There are a few counts of this clonotype. The rearrangement links TRBV7-8 to TRBJ2-7, with D unresolved. Germline-derived CDR1 and CDR2 are SGHVS and FQNEAQ. The CDR3 is 13 amino acids. V was cut by 10 bases and J by 2 bases, with 15 bases left in between. The CDR3 spells CATSGRLAYEQYF. In DNA, the CDR3 is TGTGCCACCTCTGGCCGTCTCGCCTACGAGCAGTACTTC.

The DNA for the CDR3 is TGCGCCAGCAGGGCGCCGGGACTAGCGGGAGACGGGGAGCTGTTTTTT. It yields the protein CASRAPGLAGDGELFF. The chain employs TRBV5-1 and TRBJ2-2, with 14 positions matching TRBD2. Germline V lookup: CDR1 SGHRS, CDR2 YFSETQ. Trimming removed 5 bases from V and 7 bases from J; junction bases left unmatched: 7. The CDR3 consists of 16 residues.